Reported below is one T cell receptor (beta chain). Its antigen remains unknown. This CDR3 is 16 amino acids long. CDR1 is SGHDT and CDR2 is YYEEEE in the germline V gene. Between the trimmed V and J ends, which lost 0 bases and 3 bases, there was a span of 15 bases. These data originate in a study of T cells in localized non-small cell lung cancer. Findings and limits, study-wide: There were a median roughly 62 of the top 100 tumor clones appearing in adjacent lung. Uninvolved adjacent lung had more T cell clonality than any other tissue, topping tumor. Longer survival (overall) was linked to higher T cell density in blood. Heterogeneity cannot be ruled out, as sequencing used one tumor region only.

This table comes from immunoSEQ multiplex PCR, and its TCRdb copy is limited to in-frame clones, with some not included. Of some 21,000 clones listed, about nine tenths are singletons. The rearrangement joins TRBV5-6 to TRBJ1-1; D is possibly TRBD1 (5 bases). This clonotype was obtained from a man between 40 and 69 years old with stage I lung adenocarcinoma. Specimen: peripheral blood, collected before any cancer treatment. In DNA form, the CDR3 reads TGTGCCAGCAGCTTGGTCGGGGCGGGAGAGGACACTGAAGCTTTCTTT. Its translation is CASSLVGAGEDTEAFF.